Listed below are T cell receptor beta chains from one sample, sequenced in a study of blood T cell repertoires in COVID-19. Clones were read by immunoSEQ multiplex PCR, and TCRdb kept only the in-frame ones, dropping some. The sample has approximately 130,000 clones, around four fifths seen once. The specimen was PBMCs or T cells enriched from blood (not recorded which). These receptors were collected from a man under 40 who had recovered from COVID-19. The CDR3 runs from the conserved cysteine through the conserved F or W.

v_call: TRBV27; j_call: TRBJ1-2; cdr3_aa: CASSRTGSTYGYTF
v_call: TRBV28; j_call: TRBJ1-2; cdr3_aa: CASSLADGTVNGYTF
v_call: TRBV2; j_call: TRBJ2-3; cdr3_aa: CASSGTSGTDTQYF
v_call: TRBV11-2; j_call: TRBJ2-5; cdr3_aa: CASSFGLIEETQYF
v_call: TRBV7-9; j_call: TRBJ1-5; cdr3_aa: CASSFSGGDQPQHF
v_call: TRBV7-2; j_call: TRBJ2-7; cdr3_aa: CASSFVTSGYEQYF
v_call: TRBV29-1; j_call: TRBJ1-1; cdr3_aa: CSALNGGYGSTEAFF
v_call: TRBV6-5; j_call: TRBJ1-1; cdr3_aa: CASIATGTNTEAFF
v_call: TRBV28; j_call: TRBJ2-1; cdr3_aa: CASSFIRTSGSREQFF
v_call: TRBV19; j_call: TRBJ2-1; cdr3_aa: CASSITGSYNEQFF
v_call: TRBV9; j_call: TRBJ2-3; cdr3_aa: CASSVFGTSVPLSTDTQYF
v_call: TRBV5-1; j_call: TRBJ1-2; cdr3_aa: CASATGNNLGSYTF
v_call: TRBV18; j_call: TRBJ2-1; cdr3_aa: CASSPPAVYNEQFF
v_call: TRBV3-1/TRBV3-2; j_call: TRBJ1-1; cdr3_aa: CASSQDARGSEAFF
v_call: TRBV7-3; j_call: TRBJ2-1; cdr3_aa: CASSLRTSGNNEQFF
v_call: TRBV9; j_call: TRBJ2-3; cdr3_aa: CASSGTGGLGFTDTQYF
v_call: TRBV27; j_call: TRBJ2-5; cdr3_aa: CASSGRTSGGRIQETQYF
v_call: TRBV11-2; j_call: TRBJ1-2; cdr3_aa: CASSQGYGYTF
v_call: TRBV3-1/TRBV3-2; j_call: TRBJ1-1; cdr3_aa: CASSHQGRTEAFF
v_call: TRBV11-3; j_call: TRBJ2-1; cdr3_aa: CASSPGGSSNEQFF
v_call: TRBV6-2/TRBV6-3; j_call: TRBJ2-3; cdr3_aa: CASSYWTSGGSTDTQYF
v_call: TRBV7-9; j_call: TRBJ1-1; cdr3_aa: CASSPQGQGPNTEAFF
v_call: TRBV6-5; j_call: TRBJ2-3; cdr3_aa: CASSSFLAGEGDTQYF
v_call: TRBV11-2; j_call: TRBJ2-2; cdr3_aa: CASSLGAPTGELFF
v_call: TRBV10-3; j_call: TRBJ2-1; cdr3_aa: CAISTTGEAYNEQFF
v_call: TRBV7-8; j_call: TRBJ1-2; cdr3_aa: CASSLAQQGQGGGYTF
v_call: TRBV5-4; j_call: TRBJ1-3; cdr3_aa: CASSPRTGDGNTIYF
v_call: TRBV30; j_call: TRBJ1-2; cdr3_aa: CAWGQGEVSIRGYTF
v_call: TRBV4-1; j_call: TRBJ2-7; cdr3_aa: CASSRGPSDTYEQYF
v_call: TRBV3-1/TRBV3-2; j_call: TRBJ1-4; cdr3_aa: CASSQPEVGNEKLFF
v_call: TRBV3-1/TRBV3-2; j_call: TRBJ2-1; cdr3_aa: CASSQEGQGSSNEQFF
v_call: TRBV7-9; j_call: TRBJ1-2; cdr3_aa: CASSTSFGTYYGYTF
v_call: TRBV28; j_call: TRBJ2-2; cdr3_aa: CASSLSGSNTGELFF
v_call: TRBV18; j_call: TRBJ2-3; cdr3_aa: CASSPLAGALFGTDTQYF
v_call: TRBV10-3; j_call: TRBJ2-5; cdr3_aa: CAIRDWPQETQYF
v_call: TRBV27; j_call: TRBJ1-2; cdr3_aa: CASSLTGGEGYTF
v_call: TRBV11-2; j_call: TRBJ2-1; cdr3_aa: CASSLRLAGAYNEQFF
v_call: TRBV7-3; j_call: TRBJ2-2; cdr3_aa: CASSLSGDSNTGELFF
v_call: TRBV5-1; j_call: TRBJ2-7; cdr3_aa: CASSRGEGLLADSYEQYF
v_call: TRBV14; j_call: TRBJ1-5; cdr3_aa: CASSQVVQDSQPQHF
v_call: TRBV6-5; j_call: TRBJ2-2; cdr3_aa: CASTISGSTGELFF
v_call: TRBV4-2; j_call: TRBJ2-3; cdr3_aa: CASSPGLALRTDTQYF
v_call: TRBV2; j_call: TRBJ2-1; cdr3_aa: CASSEDLSSYNEQFF
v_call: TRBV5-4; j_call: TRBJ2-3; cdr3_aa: CASSLKGSTDTQYF
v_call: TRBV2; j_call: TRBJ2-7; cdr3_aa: CASSASGSGRWNEQYF
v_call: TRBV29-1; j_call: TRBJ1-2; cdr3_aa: CSVEYGDKLYGYTF
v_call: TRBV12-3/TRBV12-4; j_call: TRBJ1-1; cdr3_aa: CASSSTGVEAFF
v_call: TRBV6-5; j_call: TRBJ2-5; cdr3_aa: CGTGAWETQYF
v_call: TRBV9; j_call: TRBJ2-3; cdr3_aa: CASGMGLVTDTQYF
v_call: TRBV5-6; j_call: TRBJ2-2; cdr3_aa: CASSLGGVGTGELFF
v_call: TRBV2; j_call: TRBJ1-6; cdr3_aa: CASRVEAVVSPLHF
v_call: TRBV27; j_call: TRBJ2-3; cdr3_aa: CASSYNADTQYF
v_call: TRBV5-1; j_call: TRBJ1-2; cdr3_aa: CASSSHGNYGYTF
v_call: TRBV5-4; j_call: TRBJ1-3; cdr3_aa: CASSIFAPGKPSGNTIYF
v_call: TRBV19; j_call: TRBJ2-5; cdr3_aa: CASSIGTQETQYF
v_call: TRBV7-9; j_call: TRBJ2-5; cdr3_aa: CASSAPKETQYF
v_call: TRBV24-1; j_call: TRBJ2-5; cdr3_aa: CATSDGTGGQETQYF